This T cell receptor (beta chain) was observed in a study of T cell responses to AZD1222 COVID-19 vaccine. The study, taken as a whole, reports: Just five or six AZD1222 recipients were seropositive at baseline. Once two AZD1222 doses were given, Spike-specific TCR breadth and depth went up. Close to half of all spike-specific TCRs reportedly target regions of the variants that are unmutated. All repertoire sampling was performed exclusively after the peak T cell response.

Comment on this clone: The target antigen is unknown.

Only in-frame clones appear in the TCRdb table, and some are missing; sequencing was by immunoSEQ multiplex PCR. The repertoire has fewer than 150,000 clones, around 89% of them found once; the top ten carry 6% to 8%. The germline V gene encodes CDR1 LGHDT and CDR2 YNNKEL (reference sequence). The CDR3 runs 16 residues. Trimming shortened V by 0 bases and J by 5 bases, and 16 bases separated the two germline ends. The genes are TRBV3-1 (or the pseudogene TRBV3-2) and TRBJ1-1, with D hard to call. Specimen: peripheral blood, collected 28 days after the second AZD1222 dose. This sequence originates from an adult who received the AZD1222 COVID-19 vaccine. The CDR3: CASSQESRREHTEAFF. The CDR3 bases are TGTGCCAGCAGCCAAGAATCGCGACGCGAACATACTGAAGCTTTCTTT.